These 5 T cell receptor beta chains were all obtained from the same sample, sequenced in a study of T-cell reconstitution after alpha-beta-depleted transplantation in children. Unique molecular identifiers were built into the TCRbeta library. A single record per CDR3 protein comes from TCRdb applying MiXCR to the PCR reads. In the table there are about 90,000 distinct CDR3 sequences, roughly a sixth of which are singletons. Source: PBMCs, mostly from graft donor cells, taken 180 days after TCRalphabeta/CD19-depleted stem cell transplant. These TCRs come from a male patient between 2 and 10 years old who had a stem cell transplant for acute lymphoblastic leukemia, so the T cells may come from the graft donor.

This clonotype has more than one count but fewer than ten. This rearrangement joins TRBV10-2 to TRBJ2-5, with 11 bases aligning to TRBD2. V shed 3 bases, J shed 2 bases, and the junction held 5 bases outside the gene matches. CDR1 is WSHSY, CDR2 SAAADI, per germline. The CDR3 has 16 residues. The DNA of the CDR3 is TGCGCCAGCAGTGATGGTCTAGCGGGGGGACAAGAGACCCAGTACTTC. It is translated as CASSDGLAGGQETQYF.

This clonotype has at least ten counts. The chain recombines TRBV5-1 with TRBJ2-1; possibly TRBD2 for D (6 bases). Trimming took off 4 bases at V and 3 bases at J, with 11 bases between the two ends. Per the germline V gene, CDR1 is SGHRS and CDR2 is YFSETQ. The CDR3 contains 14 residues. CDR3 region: CASSPSGGYNEQFF. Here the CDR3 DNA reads TGCGCCAGCAGCCCGTCCGGGGGCTACAATGAGCAGTTCTTC.

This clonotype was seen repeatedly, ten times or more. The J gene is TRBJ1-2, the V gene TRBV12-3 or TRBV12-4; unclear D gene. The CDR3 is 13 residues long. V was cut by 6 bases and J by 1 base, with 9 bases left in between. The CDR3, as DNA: TGTGCCAGCAGCCAAGGGCATAACTATGGCTACACCTTC. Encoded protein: CASSQGHNYGYTF.

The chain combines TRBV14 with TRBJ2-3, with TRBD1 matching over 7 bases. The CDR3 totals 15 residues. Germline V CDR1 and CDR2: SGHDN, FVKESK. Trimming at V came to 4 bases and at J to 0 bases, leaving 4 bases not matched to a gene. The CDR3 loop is CASSLDRDSTDTQYF. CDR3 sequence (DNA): TGTGCCAGCAGCCTCGACAGGGACAGCACAGATACGCAGTATTTT.

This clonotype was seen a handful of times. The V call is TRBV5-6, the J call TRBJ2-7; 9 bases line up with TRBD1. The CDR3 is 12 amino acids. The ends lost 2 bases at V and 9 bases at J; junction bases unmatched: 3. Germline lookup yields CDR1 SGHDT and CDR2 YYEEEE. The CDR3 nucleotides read TGTGCCAGCAGCTTAACAGGGGGCGGGCAGTACTTC. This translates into CASSLTGGGQYF.